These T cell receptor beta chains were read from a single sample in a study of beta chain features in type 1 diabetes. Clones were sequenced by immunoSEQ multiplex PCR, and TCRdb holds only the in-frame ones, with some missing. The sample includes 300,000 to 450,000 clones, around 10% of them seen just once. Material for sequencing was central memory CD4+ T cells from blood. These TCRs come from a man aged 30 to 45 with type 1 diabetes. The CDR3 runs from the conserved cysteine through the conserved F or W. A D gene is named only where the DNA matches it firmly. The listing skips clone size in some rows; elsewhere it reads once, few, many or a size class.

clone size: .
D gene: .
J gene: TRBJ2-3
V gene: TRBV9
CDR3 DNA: TGTGCCAGCAGCGTAGCCAGGTCCCCAGATACGCAGTATTTT
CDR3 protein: CASSVARSPDTQYF

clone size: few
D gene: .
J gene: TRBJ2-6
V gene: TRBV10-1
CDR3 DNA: TGCGCCAGCAGTGAATCTGGGGCCAACGTCCTGACTTTC
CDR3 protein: CASSESGANVLTF

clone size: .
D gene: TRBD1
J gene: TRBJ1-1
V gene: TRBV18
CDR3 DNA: TGTGCCAGCTCACCCGACGGGACAGAGAAAGCTTTCTTT
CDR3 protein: CASSPDGTEKAFF

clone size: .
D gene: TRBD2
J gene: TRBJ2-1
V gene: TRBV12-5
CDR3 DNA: TGTGCTAGTGGTTTGGGACTAGCGGGACTGGATGAGCAGTTCTTC
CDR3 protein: CASGLGLAGLDEQFF

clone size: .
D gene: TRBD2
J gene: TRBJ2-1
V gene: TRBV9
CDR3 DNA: TGTGCCAGCAGCGTAGGGCTAGCGGGAGACTTCTACAATGAGCAGTTCTTC
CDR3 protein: CASSVGLAGDFYNEQFF

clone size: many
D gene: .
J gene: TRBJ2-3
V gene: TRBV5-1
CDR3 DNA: TGCGCCAGCAGCTTGCCGGACCGGGATACGCAGTATTTT
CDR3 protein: CASSLPDRDTQYF

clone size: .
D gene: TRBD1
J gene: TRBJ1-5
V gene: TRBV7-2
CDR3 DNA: TGTGCCAGCAGCCCGAGGACAGGGAGCAATCAGCCCCAGCATTTT
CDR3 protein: CASSPRTGSNQPQHF

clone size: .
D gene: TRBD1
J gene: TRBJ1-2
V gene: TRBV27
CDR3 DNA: TGTGCCAGCAGTTTCTTAGACAGGGGCGGGGGCTACACCTTC
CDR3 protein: CASSFLDRGGGYTF

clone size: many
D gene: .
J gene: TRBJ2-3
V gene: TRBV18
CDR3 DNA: TGTGCCAGCTCACCAGAGCTTAGGGATACGCAGTATTTT
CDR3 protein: CASSPELRDTQYF

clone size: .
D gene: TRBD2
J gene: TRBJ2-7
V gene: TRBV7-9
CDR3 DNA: TGTGCCAGCAGCTTAGCGTGGCGCGGGGGGGTTTACGAGCAGTACTTC
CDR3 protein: CASSLAWRGGVYEQYF

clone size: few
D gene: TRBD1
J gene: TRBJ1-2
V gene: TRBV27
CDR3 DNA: TGTGCCAGCAGTTTATCCCCGGCGGGGACAGGGGGCAGGAGCTATGGCTACACCTTC
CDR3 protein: CASSLSPAGTGGRSYGYTF

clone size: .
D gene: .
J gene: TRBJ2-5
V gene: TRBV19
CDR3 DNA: TGTGCCAGTAGTATGAGGGGGGGAAGTGCGAGCGTGAGAGAGACCCAGTACTTC
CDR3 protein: CASSMRGGSASVRETQYF

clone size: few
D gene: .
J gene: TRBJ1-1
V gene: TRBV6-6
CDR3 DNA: TGTGCCATCAGTTCCGGGACGGCGTCTGAAGCTTTCTTT
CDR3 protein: CAISSGTASEAFF

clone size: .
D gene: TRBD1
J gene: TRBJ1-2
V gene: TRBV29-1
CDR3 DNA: TGCAGCGTAGCCAAGACAGGGAAACATGGCTACACCTTC
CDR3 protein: CSVAKTGKHGYTF

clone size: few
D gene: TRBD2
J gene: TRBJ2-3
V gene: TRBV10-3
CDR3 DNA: TGTGCCAGCAGGCCACTAGCGGATACGCAGTATTTT
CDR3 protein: CASRPLADTQYF

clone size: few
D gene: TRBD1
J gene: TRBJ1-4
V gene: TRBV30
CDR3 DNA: TGTGCCTGGAGCAGACAGGGATTGGATGAAAAACTGTTTTTT
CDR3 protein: CAWSRQGLDEKLFF

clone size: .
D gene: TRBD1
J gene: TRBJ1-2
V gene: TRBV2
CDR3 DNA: TGTGCCAGCAGTGGATACGACAGGGTGGAGGGCTACACCTTC
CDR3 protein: CASSGYDRVEGYTF

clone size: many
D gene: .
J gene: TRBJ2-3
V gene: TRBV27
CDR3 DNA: TGTGCCAGCACCCGGACGGTGGCAGATACGCAGTATTTT
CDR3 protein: CASTRTVADTQYF

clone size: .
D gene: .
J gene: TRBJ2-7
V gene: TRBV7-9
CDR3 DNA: TGTGCCAGCACCTCAAACATTCACTCCTACGAGCAGTACTTC
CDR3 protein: CASTSNIHSYEQYF

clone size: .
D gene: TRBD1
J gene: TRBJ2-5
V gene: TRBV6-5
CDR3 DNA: TGTGCCAGCTACTTGTCGGGACAGGGTGAGACCCAGTACTTC
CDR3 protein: CASYLSGQGETQYF

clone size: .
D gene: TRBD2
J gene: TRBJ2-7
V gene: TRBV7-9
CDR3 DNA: TGTGCCAGCAGCTCCGTTCGGGGGGACGAGCAGTACTTC
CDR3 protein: CASSSVRGDEQYF